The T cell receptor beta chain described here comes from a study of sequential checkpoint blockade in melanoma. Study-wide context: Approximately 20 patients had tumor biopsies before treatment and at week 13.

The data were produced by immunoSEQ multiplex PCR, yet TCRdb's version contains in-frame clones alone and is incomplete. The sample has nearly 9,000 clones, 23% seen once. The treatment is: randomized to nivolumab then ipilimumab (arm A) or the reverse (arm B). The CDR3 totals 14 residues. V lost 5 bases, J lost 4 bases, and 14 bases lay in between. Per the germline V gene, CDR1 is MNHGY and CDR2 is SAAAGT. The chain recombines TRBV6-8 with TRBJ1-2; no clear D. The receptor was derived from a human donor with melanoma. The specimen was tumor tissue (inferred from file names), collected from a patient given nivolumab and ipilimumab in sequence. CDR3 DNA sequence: TGTGCCAGCAGTGCGGTCAGGAGGAGCTATGGCTACACCTTC. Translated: CASSAVRRSYGYTF.